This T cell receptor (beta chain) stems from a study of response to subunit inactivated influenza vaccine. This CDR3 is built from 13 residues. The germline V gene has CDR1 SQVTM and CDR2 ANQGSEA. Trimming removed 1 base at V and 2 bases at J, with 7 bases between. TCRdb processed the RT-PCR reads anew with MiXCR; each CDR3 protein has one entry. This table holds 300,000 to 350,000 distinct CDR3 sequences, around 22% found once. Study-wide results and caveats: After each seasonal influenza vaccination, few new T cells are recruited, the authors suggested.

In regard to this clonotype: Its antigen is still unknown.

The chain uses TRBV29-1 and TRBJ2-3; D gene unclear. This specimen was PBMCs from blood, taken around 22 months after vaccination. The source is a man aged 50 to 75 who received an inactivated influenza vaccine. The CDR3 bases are TGCAGCGTTGAAGGTGGCATCACAGATACGCAGTATTTT. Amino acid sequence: CSVEGGITDTQYF.